A single sample gave rise to the 30 T cell receptor beta chains below, sequenced in a study of T cells in Graves' hyperthyroidism and ophthalmopathy. TCR beta CDR3 regions were amplified from RNA. An initial round of RT-PCR targeting the TCR CDR3 relied on the HTBI primer set. MiXCR, applied by TCRdb to the multiplex PCR reads, yields one record per CDR3 protein. The repertoire holds more than 300,000 distinct CDR3 sequences, with about 18% as singletons. Sequencing input: blood. Source of these receptors: a man younger than 35 with Graves' ophthalmopathy.

This clonotype was observed many times. This chain connects TRBV6-1 to TRBJ2-3, with 9 bases lining up with TRBD1. The CDR3 contains 18 residues. After removal of 5 bases from V and 0 bases from J, the junction contained 12 bases not matched to a gene. Germline CDR1 is MNHNS and CDR2 is SASEGT. CDR3 sequence reads: CASSPDPGQGWSTDTQYF. CDR3 in DNA: TGTGCCAGCAGTCCAGACCCGGGACAGGGCTGGAGCACAGATACGCAGTATTTT.

There are many counts of this clonotype. The chain is built from TRBV12-3 or TRBV12-4 and TRBJ1-6; D is unclear. V was clipped by 4 bases and J by 9 bases, with 19 bases between them. The CDR3 loop spans 16 amino acids. The CDR3: CASSSSAGLIGSPLHF. CDR3 DNA sequence: TGTGCCAGCAGTTCCTCCGCGGGGTTGATTGGTTCACCCCTCCACTTT.

This clonotype was seen at least ten times. V is TRBV3-1 and J is TRBJ2-3; D is possibly TRBD1 (6 bases). The germline V gene has CDR1 LGHDT and CDR2 YNNKEL (reference sequence). V gave up 8 bases and J gave up 2 bases, with 11 bases separating them. This CDR3 contains 13 residues. This CDR3 reads CASRRGFTDTQYF. The DNA for the CDR3 is TGTGCCAGCCGCAGGGGATTCACAGATACGCAGTATTTT.

This clonotype was found many times. The chain uses TRBV3-1 and TRBJ2-5; 11 bases align to TRBD2. The CDR3 extends over 17 amino acids. The junction had 9 bases not matched to a gene; V was cut back by 1 base and J by 5 bases. Germline V CDR1 and CDR2: LGHDT, YNNKEL (reference sequence). Here the CDR3 reads CASSQGVTSGAGETQYF. The CDR3 DNA reads as TGTGCCAGCAGCCAAGGGGTGACTAGCGGGGCTGGGGAGACCCAGTACTTC.

This clonotype has just a few counts. The chain is built from TRBV2 and TRBJ1-3, with D possibly TRBD1 on 5 matching bases. V was shortened by 3 bases and J by 0 bases, with 18 bases between the two germline ends. Germline V CDR1 and CDR2: SNHLY, FYNNEI. The CDR3 spans 18 residues. DNA of the CDR3: TGTGCCAGCAGTGACACGGAGACAGACCACAACTCTGGAAACACCATATATTTT. Translated, it gives CASSDTETDHNSGNTIYF.

The chain links TRBV14 to TRBJ2-5; D gene ambiguous. Germline lookup yields CDR1 SGHDN and CDR2 FVKESK. Trimming took 4 bases from V and 3 from J, leaving 21 bases between them. The CDR3 has 17 residues. CDR3 loop: CASSPERVVDHKETQYF. In DNA form, the CDR3 reads TGTGCCAGCAGCCCTGAACGAGTGGTTGACCATAAAGAGACCCAGTACTTC.

In its sample, this clonotype was seen many times. The chain is built from TRBV19 and TRBJ1-1; D might be TRBD1 (5 bases). The CDR3 covers 13 residues. Germline-derived CDR1 and CDR2 are LNHDA and SQIVND (reference sequence). V lost 6 bases and J lost 2, with 10 bases in between. The CDR3 nucleotides read TGTGCCAGTAGCACTACAGGTAACACTGAAGCTTTCTTT. Protein: CASSTTGNTEAFF.

This clonotype was seen at least ten times. The V call is TRBV7-9, the J call TRBJ2-1; 9 bases are a match to TRBD1. Looked up from germline, CDR1 is SEHNR and CDR2 is FQNEAQ (reference sequence). The CDR3 has 14 residues. After removal of 7 bases from V and 5 bases from J, the junction contained 6 bases not matched to a gene. The CDR3 coding sequence is TGTGCCAGCAAACCCCGGGACAGGGACAATGAGCAGTTCTTC. Protein: CASKPRDRDNEQFF.

V gene TRBV5-5 combines with J gene TRBJ2-1; no clear D. The CDR3 has 14 amino acids. Trimming stripped 0 bases from V and 6 bases from J, with 10 bases between. In germline, CDR1 is SGHKS, CDR2 YYEKEE (reference sequence). The CDR3 nucleotides are TGTGCCAGCAGCTTGGCGGCACGACCCAATGAGCAGTTCTTC. Protein: CASSLAARPNEQFF.

The J gene is TRBJ2-7, the V gene TRBV20-1; D gene uncertain. This CDR3 has 14 residues. The germline V gene has CDR1 DFQATT and CDR2 SNEGSKA (reference sequence). Trimming shortened V by 6 bases and J by 6 bases, and 21 bases separated the two germline ends. CDR3 in amino acids: CSARPGGDNPEQYF. The CDR3 coding sequence is TGCAGTGCCCGCCCGGGTGGGGATAATCCCGAGCAGTACTTC.

Many counts were recorded for this clonotype. The gene calls are TRBV5-1 and TRBJ1-1; 7 bases line up with TRBD1. The CDR3 is 16 residues long. The V and J ends lost 0 bases and 1 base, in that order; junction bases with no gene match: 6. CDR1 and CDR2 (germline): SGHRS, YFSETQ. The CDR3 loop is CASSLAGTVGNTEAFF. The CDR3 DNA sequence: TGCGCCAGCAGCTTGGCCGGGACAGTGGGGAACACTGAAGCTTTCTTT.

A few counts support this clonotype. The rearrangement links TRBV10-2 to TRBJ1-1; 7 bases agree with TRBD1. Germline lookup yields CDR1 WSHSY and CDR2 SAAADI. This CDR3 region has 15 residues. The V segment lost 4 bases and the J segment 1 base; nucleotides outside the gene matches: 6. CDR3 sequence (DNA): TGCGCCAGCAGTGGACAGGGAGACGGGAACACTGAAGCTTTCTTT. As protein: CASSGQGDGNTEAFF.

This chain joins TRBV4-1 and TRBJ2-5, with D perhaps matching TRBD2 (7 bases). Germline CDR1 reads MGHRA; CDR2 reads YSYEKL. This CDR3 region has 17 residues. Between the trimmed V and J ends, which lost 3 bases and 5 bases, there was a span of 22 bases. This CDR3 reads CASSHPGAGAILETQYF. CDR3 nucleotides: TGCGCCAGCAGCCATCCTGGGGCGGGGGCCATCCTCGAGACCCAGTACTTC.

The CDR3 loop reads CASSESGATGELFF. Written as DNA, the CDR3 is TGCGCCAGCAGTGAAAGCGGGGCTACTGGGGAGCTGTTTTTT. The chain recombines TRBV10-2 with TRBJ2-2, with TRBD2 matching 7 bases. Losses at the gene ends were 3 bases for V and 8 bases for J; bases not matched to a gene: 6. Germline lookup yields CDR1 WSHSY and CDR2 SAAADI. The CDR3 extends over 14 amino acids.

Comments on this clonotype: This may arise from a read error, as a much more abundant clone is one base away. The genes are TRBV29-1 and TRBJ1-4; TRBD1 might be the D (5 bases). The CDR3 extends over 14 amino acids. CDR1 and CDR2 (germline): SQVTM, ANQGSEA. CDR3 DNA sequence: TGCAGCGTCCCAGGGTTTGCAACTAGTGAAAAACTGTTTTTT. This gives the protein CSVPGFATSEKLFF.

This clonotype has ten or more counts. The chain links TRBV7-6 to TRBJ1-2; D might be TRBD1 (5 bases). CDR1 and CDR2 from the germline V gene are SGHVS and FNYEAQ. The V gene lost 0 bases and the J gene lost 6 bases, with 14 bases spanning the gap. This CDR3 is 15 amino acids long. CDR3 sequence: CASSLASTDGHGYTF. The CDR3 region has the DNA TGTGCCAGCAGCTTAGCGTCGACAGATGGGCATGGCTACACCTTC.

The chain couples TRBV3-1 to TRBJ1-6; D gene unclear. V dropped 6 bases and J dropped 4 bases, with 7 bases sitting between them. Looked up from germline, CDR1 is LGHDT and CDR2 is YNNKEL (reference sequence). The CDR3 runs to 13 residues. CDR3 bases: TGTGCCAGCAGACACGTATATAATTCACCCCTCCACTTT. Translated, it gives CASRHVYNSPLHF.

This clonotype was seen more than once but under ten times. The chain joins TRBV7-9 to TRBJ1-2; 12 bases map to TRBD1. Germline CDR1 reads SEHNR; CDR2 reads FQNEAQ (reference sequence). This CDR3 contains 15 residues. V shed 7 bases, J shed 5 bases, and the junction held 8 bases outside the gene matches. The CDR3 bases are TGTGCCAGCACCCGACCGGGACAGGGGGCGTATGGCTACACCTTC. Its translation: CASTRPGQGAYGYTF.

Regarding this clonotype: The junction departs from germline at one end; a sequencing error may be responsible. This chain links TRBV5-6 with TRBJ1-6; D perhaps matches TRBD1 (5 bases). This CDR3 spans 12 amino acids. Germline V lookup: CDR1 SGHDT, CDR2 YYEEEE. The CDR3 DNA reads TGTGCCAGCAGCACCGGGACCCCACCACTCCACTTT. It specifies CASSTGTPPLHF.

The CDR3 protein is CASSLSWQSQETQYF. The DNA of the CDR3 is TGTGCCAGCAGCTTAAGTTGGCAGAGCCAAGAGACCCAGTACTTC. The J gene is TRBJ2-5, the V gene TRBV7-9, with D unresolved. Trimming removed 2 bases at V and 1 base at J, with 11 bases between. The CDR3 covers 15 residues. The germline V gene encodes CDR1 SEHNR and CDR2 FQNEAQ (reference sequence).

The chain carries TRBV12-3 or TRBV12-4 and TRBJ2-2; D unresolved. Trimming removed 7 bases at V and 2 bases at J, with 11 bases between. CDR3 length: 14 residues. The CDR3 loop reads CASKARSNTGELFF. The CDR3 DNA follows: TGTGCCAGCAAGGCCAGGTCAAACACCGGGGAGCTGTTTTTT.

The CDR3 sequence is CASSPRTGFTGELFF. The CDR3 bases are TGTGCCAGCAGCCCCCGGACAGGGTTCACCGGGGAGCTGTTTTTT. The V call is TRBV9, the J call TRBJ2-2, with 8 bases lining up with TRBD1. This CDR3 contains 15 residues. From germline, CDR1 is SGDLS and CDR2 YYNGEE. The V segment lost 4 bases and the J segment 4 bases; nucleotides outside the gene matches: 6.

This clonotype was detected only a few times. The chain has TRBV11-2 and TRBJ2-7, with 9 bases that match TRBD2. Trimming at V came to 6 bases and at J to 4 bases, leaving 10 bases not matched to a gene. The V gene's germline CDR1 is SGHAT and CDR2 FQNNGV. The CDR3 consists of 15 residues. CDR3 DNA: TGTGCCAGCAGTTTCGTGAGGACTAGCGTTTACGAGCAGTACTTC. This encodes CASSFVRTSVYEQYF.

This clonotype appeared many times. The chain carries TRBV5-1 and TRBJ2-5; 9 bases agree with TRBD2. Trimming removed 3 bases from V and 4 bases from J; junction bases left unmatched: 4. This CDR3 contains 14 residues. Germline lookup yields CDR1 SGHRS and CDR2 YFSETQ. The CDR3 sequence is CASSSGLARETQYF. CDR3 nucleotide sequence: TGCGCCAGCAGCTCGGGACTAGCTAGAGAGACCCAGTACTTC.

This clonotype has just a few counts. This rearrangement joins TRBV19 to TRBJ2-7; 7 bases agree with TRBD2. The germline CDR1 and CDR2 sequences are LNHDA and SQIVND (reference sequence). This CDR3 region has 13 residues. V gave up 4 bases and J gave up 5 bases; unmatched junction bases: 5. The CDR3 DNA reads as TGTGCCAGTAGTAACCGGGAGGCAGACGAGCAGTACTTC. As protein: CASSNREADEQYF.

This clonotype was counted ten times or more. The V call is TRBV5-6, the J call TRBJ1-2, with D possibly TRBD1 on 5 matching bases. From germline, CDR1 is SGHDT and CDR2 YYEEEE. The CDR3 totals 16 residues. Trimming took off 0 bases at V and 8 bases at J, with 20 bases between the two ends. The CDR3: CASSLADGGALGGYTF. CDR3 nucleotides: TGTGCCAGCAGCTTGGCCGACGGGGGAGCCCTCGGGGGCTACACCTTC.

This clonotype appeared many times. The chain carries TRBV27 and TRBJ2-5; 7 nucleotides agree with TRBD2. The germline gives CDR1 MNHEY, CDR2 SMNVEV (reference sequence). The ends lost 3 bases at V and 1 base at J; junction bases unmatched: 8. CDR3 length equals 16 residues. The CDR3 bases are TGTGCCAGCAGTTTCGGGGGGTCCTACAGCCAAGAGACCCAGTACTTC. Amino acid sequence: CASSFGGSYSQETQYF.

The V gene is TRBV5-5, the J gene TRBJ1-2, with D perhaps matching TRBD1 (5 bases). The CDR3 covers 15 residues. V was pared by 0 bases and J by 0 bases, with 9 bases between. Germline V gene lookup returns CDR1 SGHKS and CDR2 YYEKEE (reference sequence). CDR3 in amino acids: CASSLGQTSNYGYTF. The DNA of the CDR3 is TGTGCCAGCAGCTTGGGACAGACCTCTAACTATGGCTACACCTTC.

This clonotype was detected many times. The V and J genes are TRBV7-3 and TRBJ2-1; 10 nucleotides line up with TRBD2. Trimming cost V 1 base and J 10 bases; bases outside gene matches: 7. This CDR3 is built from 15 residues. Germline lookup yields CDR1 SGHTA and CDR2 FQGTGA. The CDR3 loop is CASSLKGASGGEQFF. For the CDR3, the DNA is TGTGCCAGCAGCTTAAAGGGCGCTAGCGGGGGAGAGCAGTTCTTC.

As for this clonotype: A read error may explain this, as a much larger clone is one base away. V usage is TRBV6-1 and J usage is TRBJ2-3; 9 bases match TRBD2. The CDR3 covers 18 residues. Germline loops: CDR1 MNHNS, CDR2 SASEGT. CDR3 coding DNA: TGTGGCAGCAGTGTGGAACTAGCGGGTTACCTTAGCACAGATACGCAGTATTTT. Translation: CGSSVELAGYLSTDTQYF.